Shown below are 21 T cell receptor beta chains from a single sample sequenced in a study of T cell repertoires in cytomegalovirus infection. From the reads, TCRdb called clonotypes with MiXCR, one entry per CDR3 protein. The sample has around 740,000 distinct CDR3 sequences; 35% are singletons. Sequencing was carried out using PBMCs. These receptors all stem from a human donor in good health (CMV status not recorded). Some clones in this sample may be carry-over from other donors' samples.

The DNA for the CDR3 is TGTGCCACTAAGGGGGAGGGGGTAAACACTGAAGCTTTCTTT. It codes for CATKGEGVNTEAFF. This rearrangement joins TRBV10-3 to TRBJ1-1; maybe TRBD1 (6 bases). The CDR3 is 14 amino acids. Trimming shortened V by 10 bases and J by 2 bases, and 17 bases separated the two germline ends. Germline V CDR1 and CDR2: ENHRY, SYGVKD.

The chain couples TRBV11-2 to TRBJ2-7; unclear D gene. Germline V lookup: CDR1 SGHAT, CDR2 FQNNGV. V was cut by 1 base and J by 6 bases, with 13 bases left in between. CDR3 length: 14 residues. The chain's CDR3 is CASSLALALSEQYF. CDR3 DNA sequence: TGTGCCAGCAGCTTAGCCCTGGCCCTAAGCGAGCAGTACTTC.

The V gene is TRBV12-3 or TRBV12-4, the J gene TRBJ1-1; D is unclear. The CDR3 sequence is 15 residues long. V was cut by 7 bases and J by 1 base, with 16 bases left in between. CDR3 sequence: CASTPPGRRNTEAFF. CDR3 coding DNA: TGTGCCAGCACCCCCCCTGGGCGGCGGAACACTGAAGCTTTCTTT.

The genes are TRBV12-3 or TRBV12-4 and TRBJ2-1; D tentatively reads TRBD1 or TRBD2 (6 bases each). This CDR3 has 14 amino acids. Trimming shortened V by 6 bases and J by 8 bases, and 17 bases separated the two germline ends. The DNA for the CDR3 is TGTGCCAGCAGACCCTCCGGGGGCCGGGATGAGCAGTTCTTC. Protein: CASRPSGGRDEQFF.

This clonotype was counted a few times. J is TRBJ2-7 and V is TRBV27, with 10 bases aligning to TRBD2. The CDR3 consists of 15 residues. With V trimmed by 1 base and J by 5 bases, 5 bases remained unmatched. Germline V CDR1 and CDR2: MNHEY, SMNVEV (reference sequence). In DNA, the CDR3 is TGTGCCAGCAGTTTATATGCTAGCGGGGGTGACGAGCAGTACTTC. This encodes CASSLYASGGDEQYF.

J is TRBJ1-6 and V is TRBV7-2; D remains ambiguous. Trimming stripped 0 bases from V and 13 bases from J, with 10 bases between. Per germline, CDR1 SGHTA and CDR2 FQGNSA. The CDR3 is 13 residues long. The CDR3 here is CASSLAGRRPLHF. CDR3 in DNA: TGTGCCAGCAGCTTAGCAGGGAGACGGCCCCTCCACTTT.

This clonotype was detected only a few times. The J gene is TRBJ1-1, the V gene TRBV5-1; TRBD1 is a possible D gene (5 bases). CDR1 and CDR2 from the germline V gene are SGHRS and YFSETQ. Trimming left V 4 bases short and J 3 bases short, with 16 bases between. The CDR3 consists of 15 residues. For the CDR3, the DNA is TGCGCCAGCAGCGAATCAGGGAGGAAGGACACTGAAGCTTTCTTT. It translates to CASSESGRKDTEAFF.

This clonotype was detected many times. The chain uses TRBV7-2 and TRBJ2-1, with 12 bases identical to TRBD1. The V gene end was trimmed by 8 bases and the J gene end by 8 bases; junction bases not matched to a gene: 4. The CDR3 is 13 amino acids. The germline gives CDR1 SGHTA, CDR2 FQGNSA. CDR3 DNA sequence: TGTGCCAGCGGGACAGGGGGCAGGCATGAGCAGTTCTTC. It specifies CASGTGGRHEQFF.

This chain joins TRBV14 and TRBJ2-1, with 7 bases matching TRBD2. CDR3 length equals 15 residues. From germline, CDR1 is SGHDN and CDR2 FVKESK. Trimming at V came to 4 bases and at J to 6 bases, leaving 9 bases not matched to a gene. The CDR3 spells CASSPSGIRSNEQFF. The CDR3 DNA reads as TGTGCCAGCAGCCCGAGCGGGATCCGCTCCAATGAGCAGTTCTTC. Looking up the rest from reference TRBV14 and TRBJ2-1 gives the full variable domain: EAGVTQFPSHSVIEKGQTVTLRCDPISGHDNLYWYRRVMGKEIKFLLHFVKESKQDESGMPNNRFLAERTGGTYSTLKVQPAELEDSGVYFCASSPSGIRSNEQFFGPGTRLTVL.

A word on this clonotype: One end of the junction does not line up with germline, which may come from a read error. V usage is TRBV7-9 and J usage is TRBJ2-2; D is unresolved. The germline gives CDR1 SEHNR, CDR2 FQNEAQ (reference sequence). The CDR3 is 14 amino acids. The CDR3 bases are TGTGACAGCAGCTCCTACACTTACACCGGGGAGCTGTTTTTT. Amino acid sequence: CDSSSYTYTGELFF.

The rearrangement joins TRBV24-1 to TRBJ2-2; 9 nucleotides agree with TRBD1. CDR1 is KGHDR, CDR2 SFDVKD, per germline. V shed 0 bases, J shed 6 bases, and the junction held 4 bases outside the gene matches. The CDR3 has 16 amino acids. CDR3 loop: CATSDLNRGRPGELFF. CDR3 DNA: TGTGCCACCAGTGATTTGAACAGGGGGCGACCCGGGGAGCTGTTTTTT.

The chain joins TRBV6-2 or TRBV6-3 to TRBJ2-1; 14 bases are shared with TRBD2. With V trimmed by 7 bases and J by 6 bases, 8 bases remained unmatched. The CDR3 is 16 residues long. Looked up from germline, CDR1 is MNHEY and CDR2 is SVGEGT. The CDR3 sequence: CASNLRTSGRRNEQFF. The CDR3, as DNA: TGTGCCAGCAACCTCAGGACTAGCGGGAGGCGCAATGAGCAGTTCTTC.

Worth noting for this clonotype: The CDR3 end shows no conserved phenylalanine or tryptophan, and so a read error is likely. The chain links TRBV6-1 to TRBJ2-5, with D possibly matching TRBD2 (5 bases). The germline V gene encodes CDR1 MNHNS and CDR2 SASEGT. This CDR3 has 16 amino acids. V lost 5 bases, J lost 2 bases, and 18 bases lay in between. For the CDR3, the DNA is TGTGCCAGCAGTCTTTTGGGTTACGGGGTACAAGAGACCCAGTACTGC. Its translation: CASSLLGYGVQETQYC.

This chain joins TRBV2 and TRBJ2-2, with D tentatively TRBD1 or TRBD2 (5 bases each). V lost 3 bases and J lost 1, with 6 bases in between. The CDR3 consists of 14 residues. Looked up from germline, CDR1 is SNHLY and CDR2 is FYNNEI. This chain's CDR3 is CASSDGGNTGELFF. In DNA form, the CDR3 reads TGTGCCAGCAGTGATGGGGGGAACACCGGGGAGCTGTTTTTT.

This clonotype was observed a few times. The chain couples TRBV7-2 to TRBJ1-2; the D is unclear. Deletions cut 5 bases from V and 6 bases from J, with 16 bases between. This CDR3 region has 14 residues. Germline CDR1 SGHTA, CDR2 FQGNSA. The CDR3 nucleotides are TGTGCCAGCAGCCAAATGACCACTTTGGATGGCTACACCTTC. This encodes CASSQMTTLDGYTF. Full variable domain (rest looked up from reference TRBV7-2 and TRBJ1-2): GAGVSQSPSNKVTEKGKDVELRCDPISGHTALYWYRQSLGQGLEFLIYFQGNSAPDKSGLPSDRFSAERTGGSVSTLTIQRTQQEDSAVYLCASSQMTTLDGYTFGSGTRLTVV.

This clonotype was found a few times. The chain has TRBV20-1 and TRBJ2-7, with D possibly matching TRBD1 (6 bases). The CDR3 extends over 15 amino acids. CDR1 and CDR2 (germline): DFQATT, SNEGSKA (reference sequence). The ends were cut back, 6 bases at V and 0 bases at J, with 18 bases in the middle. In DNA, the CDR3 is TGCAGTGCCCCTCGGCAGGGGAGTCCCTCCTACGAGCAGTACTTC. Protein product: CSAPRQGSPSYEQYF.

The genes are TRBV2 and TRBJ1-5; D is unresolved. Germline CDR1 is SNHLY and CDR2 is FYNNEI. Deletions cut 1 base from V and 0 bases from J, with 10 bases between. This CDR3 region has 16 residues. Written as DNA, the CDR3 is TGTGCCAGCAGTGAAGTTCCAATCTATAGCAATCAGCCCCAGCATTTT. As protein: CASSEVPIYSNQPQHF.

In its sample, this clonotype was seen many times. The CDR3 loop reads CASSFGGASYEQYF. In DNA form, the CDR3 reads TGTGCCAGCAGCTTCGGGGGGGCCTCCTACGAGCAGTACTTC. V and J are TRBV28 and TRBJ2-7, with TRBD2 matching over 8 bases. The V gene end was trimmed by 6 bases and the J gene end by 0 bases; junction bases not matched to a gene: 4. The CDR3 totals 14 residues. Germline values: CDR1 MDHEN, CDR2 SYDVKM.

This rearrangement joins TRBV6-2 or TRBV6-3 to TRBJ2-7; tentatively, D is TRBD1 or TRBD2 (5 bases each). Germline assignment: CDR1 MNHEY and CDR2 SVGEGT. V was trimmed by 8 bases and J by 3 bases, leaving 17 bases between them. This CDR3 is 14 amino acids long. The CDR3 sequence is CASGFGTGNYEQYF. The CDR3 DNA sequence: TGTGCCAGCGGGTTTGGGACCGGGAACTACGAGCAGTACTTC.

This clonotype came up a few times. V is TRBV14 and J is TRBJ2-7; D possibly corresponds to TRBD2 (6 bases). V lost 0 bases and J lost 6, with 12 bases in between. There are 14 residues in the CDR3. Per germline, CDR1 SGHDN and CDR2 FVKESK. The CDR3 nucleotides are TGTGCCAGCAGCCAAGAAATGGGGGGAGGCGAGCAGTACTTC. This translates into CASSQEMGGGEQYF.

This chain links TRBV29-1 with TRBJ2-5; D is unresolved. The CDR3 totals 12 residues. Trimming shortened V by 8 bases and J by 2 bases, and 12 bases separated the two germline ends. In germline, CDR1 is SQVTM, CDR2 ANQGSEA. The CDR3 DNA reads TGCAGCATCTTTGGGTTACAAGAGACCCAGTACTTC. Its protein product is CSIFGLQETQYF.